This T cell receptor (beta chain) was recovered during a study of blood T cell repertoires in COVID-19. Study information: Spain, Italy and the United States supplied samples that represented acute and convalescent COVID-19. PBMCs, B-cell-depleted T cells, or T cells were the source of the cDNA or gDNA that made up the material.

V was cut by 6 bases and J by 5 bases, with 13 bases left in between. This CDR3 spans 13 amino acids. In germline, CDR1 is MNHEY, CDR2 SVGAGI. Authors' processing steps: Reference gene primer amplification gave estimated nucleated cell counts. The data were produced by immunoSEQ multiplex PCR, yet TCRdb's version contains in-frame clones alone and is incomplete. Clone size and the V and J calls come from that table; the DNA yielded D and trimming. The repertoire consists of 35,000 to 50,000 clones, with around 85% occurring once and the leading ten covering about 24%. The chain combines TRBV6-5 with TRBJ1-1; tentative D call: TRBD1 (5 bases). The source of this sequence is a human donor with acute or convalescent COVID-19. The donor label of this sample is uncertain. The specimen sequenced was peripheral blood. The CDR3 spells CASRRQRGTEAFF. The CDR3 DNA follows: TGTGCCAGCAGACGACAGAGAGGAACTGAAGCTTTCTTT.